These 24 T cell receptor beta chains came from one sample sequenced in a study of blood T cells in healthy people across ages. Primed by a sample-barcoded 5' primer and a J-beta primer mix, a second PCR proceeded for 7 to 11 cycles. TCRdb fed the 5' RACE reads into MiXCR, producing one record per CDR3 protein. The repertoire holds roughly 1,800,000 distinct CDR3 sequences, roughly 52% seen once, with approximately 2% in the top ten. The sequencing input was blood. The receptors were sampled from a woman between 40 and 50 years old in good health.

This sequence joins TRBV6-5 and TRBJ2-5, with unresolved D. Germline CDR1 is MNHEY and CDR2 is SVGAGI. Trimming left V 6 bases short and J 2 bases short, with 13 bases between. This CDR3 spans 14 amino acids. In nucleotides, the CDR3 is TGTGCCAGCAGCCGGAGCAGCCAGCAAGAGACCCAGTACTTC. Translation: CASSRSSQQETQYF.

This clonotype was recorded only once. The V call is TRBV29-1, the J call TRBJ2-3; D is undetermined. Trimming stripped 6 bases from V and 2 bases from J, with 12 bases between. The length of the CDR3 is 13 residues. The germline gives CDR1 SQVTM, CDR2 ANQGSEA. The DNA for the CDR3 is TGCAGCGTGGTAAGGGTCACCACAGATACGCAGTATTTT. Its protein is CSVVRVTTDTQYF.

CDR3 nucleotide sequence: TGTGCCAGCAGCTTCTATGCAACTAATGAAAAACTGTTTTTT. It yields the protein CASSFYATNEKLFF. The chain has TRBV7-9 and TRBJ1-4; D is undetermined. This CDR3 contains 14 residues. Germline CDR1 SEHNR, CDR2 FQNEAQ (reference sequence). V was shortened by 3 bases and J by 0 bases, with 5 bases between the two germline ends.

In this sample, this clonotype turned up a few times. As DNA, the CDR3 is TGTGCCAGCAGTAAAAGCGGGACAGCCTACGAGCAGTACTTC. Its protein product is CASSKSGTAYEQYF. The chain carries TRBV28 and TRBJ2-7; either TRBD1 or TRBD2 may supply D (7 bases each). V lost 5 bases and J lost 2, with 13 bases in between. The CDR3 is made up of 14 amino acids. The V gene's germline CDR1 is MDHEN and CDR2 SYDVKM.

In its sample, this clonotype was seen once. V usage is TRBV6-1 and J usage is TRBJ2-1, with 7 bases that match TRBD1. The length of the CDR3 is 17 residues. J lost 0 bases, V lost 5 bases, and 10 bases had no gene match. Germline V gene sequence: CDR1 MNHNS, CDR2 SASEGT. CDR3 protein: CASSPRTGSVSYNEQFF. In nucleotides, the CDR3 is TGTGCCAGCAGTCCCCGGACAGGCAGCGTCTCCTACAATGAGCAGTTCTTC.

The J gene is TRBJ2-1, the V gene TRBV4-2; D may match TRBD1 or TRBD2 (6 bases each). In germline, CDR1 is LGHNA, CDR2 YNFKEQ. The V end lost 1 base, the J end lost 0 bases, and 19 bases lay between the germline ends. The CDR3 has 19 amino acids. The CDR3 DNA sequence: TGTGCCAGCAGCCAAGCCAGGGGTGTGGCGGGGAGCTCCTACAATGAGCAGTTCTTC. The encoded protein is CASSQARGVAGSSYNEQFF.

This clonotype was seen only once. CDR3 sequence: CSGGDYRSDEQFF. For the CDR3, the DNA is TGCAGTGGGGGGGACTATCGGTCCGATGAGCAGTTCTTC. The chain couples TRBV20-1 to TRBJ2-1; 7 nucleotides line up with TRBD2. Trimming took 7 bases from V and 8 from J; bases not matched to a gene: 11. The CDR3 is 13 amino acids. The germline V gene encodes CDR1 DFQATT and CDR2 SNEGSKA (reference sequence).

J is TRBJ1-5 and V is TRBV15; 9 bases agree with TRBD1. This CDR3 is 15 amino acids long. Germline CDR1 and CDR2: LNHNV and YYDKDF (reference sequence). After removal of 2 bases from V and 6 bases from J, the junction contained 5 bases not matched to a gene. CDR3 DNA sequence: TGTGCCACCAGCAGACGTACAGGGGGCGGTCAGCCCCAGCATTTT. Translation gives CATSRRTGGGQPQHF. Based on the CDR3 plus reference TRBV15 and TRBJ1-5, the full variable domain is DAMVIQNPRYQVTQFGKPVTLSCSQTLNHNVMYWYQQKSSQAPKLLFHYYDKDFNNEADTPDNFQSRRPNTSFCFLDIRSPGLGDTAMYLCATSRRTGGGQPQHFGDGTRLSIL.

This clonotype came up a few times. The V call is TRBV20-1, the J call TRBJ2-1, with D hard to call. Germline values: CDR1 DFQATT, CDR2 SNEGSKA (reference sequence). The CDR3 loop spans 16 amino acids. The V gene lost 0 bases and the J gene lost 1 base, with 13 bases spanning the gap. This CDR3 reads CSARDFLATSYNEQFF. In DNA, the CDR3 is TGCAGTGCTAGAGATTTCCTGGCGACATCCTACAATGAGCAGTTCTTC.

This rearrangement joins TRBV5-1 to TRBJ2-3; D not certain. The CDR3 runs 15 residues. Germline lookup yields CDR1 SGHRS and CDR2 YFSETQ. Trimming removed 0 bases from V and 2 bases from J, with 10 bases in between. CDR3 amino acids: CASSLGPTNTDTQYF. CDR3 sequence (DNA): TGCGCCAGCAGCTTGGGCCCAACGAACACAGATACGCAGTATTTT.

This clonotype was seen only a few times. The CDR3 reads CASGWVSSYNEQFF. CDR3 nucleotides: TGTGCCAGCGGATGGGTCAGCTCCTACAATGAGCAGTTCTTC. This chain connects TRBV6-1 to TRBJ2-1; D is uncertain. V dropped 8 bases and J dropped 0 bases, with 11 bases sitting between them. The germline CDR1 and CDR2 sequences are MNHNS and SASEGT. CDR3 length: 14 amino acids.

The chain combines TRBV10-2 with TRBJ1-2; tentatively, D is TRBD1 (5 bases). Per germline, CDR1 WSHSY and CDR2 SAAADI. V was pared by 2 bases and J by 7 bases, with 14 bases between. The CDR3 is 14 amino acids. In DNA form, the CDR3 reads TGCGCCAGCAGTGAGGCGGGAGGGGTTGCTGGCTACACCTTC. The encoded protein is CASSEAGGVAGYTF.

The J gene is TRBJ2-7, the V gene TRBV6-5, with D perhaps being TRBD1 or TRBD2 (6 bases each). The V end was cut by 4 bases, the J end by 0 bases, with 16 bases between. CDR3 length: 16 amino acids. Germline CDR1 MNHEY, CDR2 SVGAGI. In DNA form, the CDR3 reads TGTGCCAGCAGTTCCCCCGGGGGCCGTAGCTCCTACGAGCAGTACTTC. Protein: CASSSPGGRSSYEQYF.

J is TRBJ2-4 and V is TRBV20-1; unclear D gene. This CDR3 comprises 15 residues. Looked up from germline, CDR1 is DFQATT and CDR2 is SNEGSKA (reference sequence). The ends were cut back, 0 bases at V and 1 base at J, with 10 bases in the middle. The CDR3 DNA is TGCAGTGCTAGAGATGTTAGAGGTGCCAAAAACATTCAGTACTTC. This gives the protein CSARDVRGAKNIQYF.

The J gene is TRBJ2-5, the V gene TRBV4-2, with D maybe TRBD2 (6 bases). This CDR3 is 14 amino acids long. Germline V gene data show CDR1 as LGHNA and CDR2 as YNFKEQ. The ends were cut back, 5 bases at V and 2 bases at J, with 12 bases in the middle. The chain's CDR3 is CASSGGIGQETQYF. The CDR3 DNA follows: TGTGCCAGCAGCGGAGGGATCGGGCAAGAGACCCAGTACTTC.

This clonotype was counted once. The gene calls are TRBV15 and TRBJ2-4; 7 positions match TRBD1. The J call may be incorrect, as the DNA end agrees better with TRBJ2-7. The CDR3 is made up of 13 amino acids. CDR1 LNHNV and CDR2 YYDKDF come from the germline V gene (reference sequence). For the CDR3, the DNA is TGTGCCACCAGCACTTACAGGGGTTCCGAGCAGTACTTC. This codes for CATSTYRGSEQYF.

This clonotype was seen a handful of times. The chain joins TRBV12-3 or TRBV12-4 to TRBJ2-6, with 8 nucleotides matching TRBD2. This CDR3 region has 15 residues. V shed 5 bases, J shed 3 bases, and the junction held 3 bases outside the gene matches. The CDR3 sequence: CASSTGGDGANVLTF. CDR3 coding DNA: TGTGCCAGCAGTACCGGGGGGGATGGGGCCAACGTCCTGACTTTC.

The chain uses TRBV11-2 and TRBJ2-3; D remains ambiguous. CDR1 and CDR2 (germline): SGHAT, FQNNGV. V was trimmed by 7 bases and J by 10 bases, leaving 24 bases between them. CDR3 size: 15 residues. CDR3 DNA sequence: TGTGCCAGCACCGAGAACCCCGCGACCCCCCGTGCGCAGTATTTT. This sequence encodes CASTENPATPRAQYF.

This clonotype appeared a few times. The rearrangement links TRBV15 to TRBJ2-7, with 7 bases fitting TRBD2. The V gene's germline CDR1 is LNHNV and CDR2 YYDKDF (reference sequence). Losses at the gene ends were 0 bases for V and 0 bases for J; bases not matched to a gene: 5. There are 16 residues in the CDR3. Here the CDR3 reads CATSRDWEGSSYEQYF. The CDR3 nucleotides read TGTGCCACCAGCAGAGATTGGGAGGGGTCCTCCTACGAGCAGTACTTC.

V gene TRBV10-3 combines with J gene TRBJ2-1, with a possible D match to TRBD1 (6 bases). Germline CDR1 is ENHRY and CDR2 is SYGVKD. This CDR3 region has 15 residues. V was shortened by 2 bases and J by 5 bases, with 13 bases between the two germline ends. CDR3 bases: TGTGCCATCAGTGAGGAAGACCGGGACAACAATGAGCAGTTCTTC. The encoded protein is CAISEEDRDNNEQFF.

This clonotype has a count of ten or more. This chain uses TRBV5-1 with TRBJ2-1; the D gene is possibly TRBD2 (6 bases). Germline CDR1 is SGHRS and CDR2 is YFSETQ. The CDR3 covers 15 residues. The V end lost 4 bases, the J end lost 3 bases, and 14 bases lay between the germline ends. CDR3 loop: CASSRGDSGYNEQFF. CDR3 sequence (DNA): TGCGCCAGCAGCAGAGGGGACTCTGGCTACAATGAGCAGTTCTTC.

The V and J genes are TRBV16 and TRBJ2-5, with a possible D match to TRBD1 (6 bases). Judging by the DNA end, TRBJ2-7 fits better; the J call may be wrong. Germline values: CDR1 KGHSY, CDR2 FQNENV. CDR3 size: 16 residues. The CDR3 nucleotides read TGTGCCAGCAGCCAATCCGCAGGGGTGGGATTGGACGAGCAGTACTTC. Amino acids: CASSQSAGVGLDEQYF.

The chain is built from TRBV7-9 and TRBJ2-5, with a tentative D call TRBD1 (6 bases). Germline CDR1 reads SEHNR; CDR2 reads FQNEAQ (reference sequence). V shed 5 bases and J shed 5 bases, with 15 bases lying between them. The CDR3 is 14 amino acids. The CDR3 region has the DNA TGTGCCAGCAGCGGGCGGCAGGGGTTGGAGACCCAGTACTTC. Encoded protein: CASSGRQGLETQYF.

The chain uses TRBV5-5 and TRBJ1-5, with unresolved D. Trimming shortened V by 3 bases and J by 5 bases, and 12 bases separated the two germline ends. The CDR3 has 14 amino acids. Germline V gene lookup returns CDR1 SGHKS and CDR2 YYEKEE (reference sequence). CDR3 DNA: TGTGCCAGCAGCTCCATTGATATGGATCAGCCCCAGCATTTT. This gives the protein CASSSIDMDQPQHF.